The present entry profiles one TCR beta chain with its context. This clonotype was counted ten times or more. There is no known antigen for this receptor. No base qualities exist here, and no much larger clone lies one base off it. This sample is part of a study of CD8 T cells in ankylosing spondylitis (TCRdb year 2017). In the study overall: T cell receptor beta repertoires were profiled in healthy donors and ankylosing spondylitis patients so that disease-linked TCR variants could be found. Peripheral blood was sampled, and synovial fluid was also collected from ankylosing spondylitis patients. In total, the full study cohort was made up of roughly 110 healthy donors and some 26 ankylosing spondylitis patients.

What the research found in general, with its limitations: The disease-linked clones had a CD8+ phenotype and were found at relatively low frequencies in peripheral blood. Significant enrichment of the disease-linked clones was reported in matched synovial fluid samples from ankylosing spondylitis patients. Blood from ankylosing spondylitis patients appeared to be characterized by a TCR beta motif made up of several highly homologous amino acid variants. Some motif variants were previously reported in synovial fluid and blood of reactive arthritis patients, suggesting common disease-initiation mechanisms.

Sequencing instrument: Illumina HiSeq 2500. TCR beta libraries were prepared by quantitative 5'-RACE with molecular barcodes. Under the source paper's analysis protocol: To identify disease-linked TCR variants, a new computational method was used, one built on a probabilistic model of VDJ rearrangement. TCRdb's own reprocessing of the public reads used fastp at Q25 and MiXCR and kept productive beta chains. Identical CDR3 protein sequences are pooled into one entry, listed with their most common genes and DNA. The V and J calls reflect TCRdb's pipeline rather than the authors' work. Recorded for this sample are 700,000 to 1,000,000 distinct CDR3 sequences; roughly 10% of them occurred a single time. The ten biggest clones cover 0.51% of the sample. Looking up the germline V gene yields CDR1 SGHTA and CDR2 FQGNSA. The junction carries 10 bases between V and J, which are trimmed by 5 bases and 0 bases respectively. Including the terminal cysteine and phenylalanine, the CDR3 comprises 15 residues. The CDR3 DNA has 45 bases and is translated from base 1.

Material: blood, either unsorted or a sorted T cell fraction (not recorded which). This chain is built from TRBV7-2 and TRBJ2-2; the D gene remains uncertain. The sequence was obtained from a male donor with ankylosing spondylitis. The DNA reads TGTGCCAGCAGCACTTCCCACGCGAACACCGGGGAGCTGTTTTTT. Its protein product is CASSTSHANTGELFF.